This T cell receptor beta chain was profiled in a study of T-cell reconstitution after alpha-beta-depleted transplantation in children (dated by TCRdb to about 2016). Describing the broader study: T-cell immune reconstitution after TCRalphabeta/CD19-depleted allogeneic hematopoietic cell transplantation in children was quantitatively tracked in the study by means of TCR repertoire profiling. Overall study outcomes, separate from this receptor: The apparently early recovery of alphabetaT-cell counts about two months after transplant reportedly depended on only several hundred rapidly expanded clones that came from non-depleted graft cells. Over subsequent months, a decline in hyperexpanded clone frequencies was noted, and after one year, T-cell counts and TCRbeta diversity were mostly ascribed to newly produced T cells. In some patients, the high TCRbeta diversity seen at day 60 was put down to recipient T cells and intrathymic progenitors that had survived conditioning.

Library prep was done by PCR. TCRdb shows the sequencer as Illumina HiSeq 2500. To normalize quantification of the TCRbeta repertoire, the TCR libraries were built with molecular barcoding that relied on unique molecular identifiers. The public reads were quality trimmed at Q25 with fastp and then assembled into clones with MiXCR by TCRdb, keeping productive beta chains. Under each unique CDR3 protein, matching rows form one entry showing the most common genes and DNA. The sample includes fewer than 550,000 distinct CDR3 sequences, with 8% to 11% observed a single time. The ten largest clones add up to about 2% of the sample. There are many counts of this clonotype. What antigen it recognizes has not been identified. Per-nucleotide qualities are absent, and no much larger clonotype sits a single base away. The intended sense of this specimen's treatment or condition label: allogeneic hematopoietic cell transplantation with graft depleted of TCRalphabeta T cells and CD19 B cells. The children who served as transplant recipients had been given grafts of TCRalphabeta/CD19-depleted allogeneic hematopoietic cells.

The CDR3 has 16 amino acids, counting the end cysteine and phenylalanine. Solely the CDR3 DNA is kept, with 48 bases framed from the first base. The junction shows trimming of 4 bases on V and 4 bases on J, plus 17 bases between the germline ends. CDR1 and CDR2 (SGHRS, YFSETQ) derive from the germline V gene. The source material was PBMCs, sampled before TCRalphabeta/CD19-depleted stem cell transplant. The sequence links TRBV5-1 to TRBJ1-4; no D segment can be confidently identified. The sequence was collected from a child aged 2 to 10 with inherited bone marrow failure, due to receive a stem cell transplant. The CDR3 is CASSQTTDGVNEKLFF. In nucleotides, the sequence is TGCGCCAGCAGCCAGACAACGGACGGGGTTAATGAAAAACTGTTTTTT.